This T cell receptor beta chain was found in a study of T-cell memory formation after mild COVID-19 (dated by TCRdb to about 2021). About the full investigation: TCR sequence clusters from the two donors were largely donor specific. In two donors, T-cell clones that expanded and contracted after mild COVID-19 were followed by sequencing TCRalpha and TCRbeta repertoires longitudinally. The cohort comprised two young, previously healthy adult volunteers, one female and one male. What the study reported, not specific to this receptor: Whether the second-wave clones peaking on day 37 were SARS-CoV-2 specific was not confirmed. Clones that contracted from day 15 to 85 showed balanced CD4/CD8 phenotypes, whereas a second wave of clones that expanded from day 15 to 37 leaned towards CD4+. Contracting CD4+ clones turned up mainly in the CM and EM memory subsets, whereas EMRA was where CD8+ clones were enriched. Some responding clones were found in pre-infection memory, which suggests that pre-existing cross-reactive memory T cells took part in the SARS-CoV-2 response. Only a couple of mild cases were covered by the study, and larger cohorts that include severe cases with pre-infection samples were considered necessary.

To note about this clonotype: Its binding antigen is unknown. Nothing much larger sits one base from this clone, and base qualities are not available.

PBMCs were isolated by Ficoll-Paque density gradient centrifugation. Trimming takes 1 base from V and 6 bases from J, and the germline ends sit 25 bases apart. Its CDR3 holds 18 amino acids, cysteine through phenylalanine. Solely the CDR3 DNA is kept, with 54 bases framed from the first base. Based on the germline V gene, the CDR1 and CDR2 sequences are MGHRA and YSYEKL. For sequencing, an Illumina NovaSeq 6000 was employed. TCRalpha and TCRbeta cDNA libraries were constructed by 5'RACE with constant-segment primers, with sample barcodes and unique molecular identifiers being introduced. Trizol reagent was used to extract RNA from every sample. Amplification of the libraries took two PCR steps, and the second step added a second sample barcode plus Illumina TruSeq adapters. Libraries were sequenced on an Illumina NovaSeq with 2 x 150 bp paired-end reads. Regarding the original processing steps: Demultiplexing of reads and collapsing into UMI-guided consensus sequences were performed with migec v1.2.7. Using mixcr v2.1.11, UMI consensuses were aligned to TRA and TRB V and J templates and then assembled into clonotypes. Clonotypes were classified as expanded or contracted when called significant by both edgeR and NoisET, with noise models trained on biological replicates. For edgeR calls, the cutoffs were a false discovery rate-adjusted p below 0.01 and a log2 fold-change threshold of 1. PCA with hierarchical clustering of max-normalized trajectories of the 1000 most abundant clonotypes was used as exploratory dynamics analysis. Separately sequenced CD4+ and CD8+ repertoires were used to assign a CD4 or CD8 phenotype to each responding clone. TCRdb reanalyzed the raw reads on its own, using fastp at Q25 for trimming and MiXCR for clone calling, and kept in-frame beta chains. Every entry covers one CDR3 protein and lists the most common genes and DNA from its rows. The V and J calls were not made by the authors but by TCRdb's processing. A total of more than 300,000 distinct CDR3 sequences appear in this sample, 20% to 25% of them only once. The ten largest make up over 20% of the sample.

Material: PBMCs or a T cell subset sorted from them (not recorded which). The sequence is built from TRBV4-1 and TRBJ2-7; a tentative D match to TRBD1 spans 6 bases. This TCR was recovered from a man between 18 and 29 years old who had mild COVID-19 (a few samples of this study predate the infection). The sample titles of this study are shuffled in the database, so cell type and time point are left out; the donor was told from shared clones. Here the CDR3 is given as CASSQVLSSGRGIGEQYF. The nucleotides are TGCGCCAGCAGCCAAGTCTTGAGTTCCGGCAGGGGAATCGGCGAGCAGTACTTC.